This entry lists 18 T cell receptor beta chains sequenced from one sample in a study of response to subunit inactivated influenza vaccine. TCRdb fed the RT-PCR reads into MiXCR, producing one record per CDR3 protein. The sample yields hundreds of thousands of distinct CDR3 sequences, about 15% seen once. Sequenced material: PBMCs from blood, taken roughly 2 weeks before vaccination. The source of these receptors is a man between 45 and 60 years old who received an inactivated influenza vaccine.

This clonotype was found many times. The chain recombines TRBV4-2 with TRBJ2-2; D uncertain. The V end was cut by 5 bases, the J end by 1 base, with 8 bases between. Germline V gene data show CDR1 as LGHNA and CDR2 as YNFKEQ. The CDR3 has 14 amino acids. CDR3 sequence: CASSVTENTGELFF. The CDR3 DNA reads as TGTGCCAGCAGCGTGACGGAGAACACCGGGGAGCTGTTTTTT.

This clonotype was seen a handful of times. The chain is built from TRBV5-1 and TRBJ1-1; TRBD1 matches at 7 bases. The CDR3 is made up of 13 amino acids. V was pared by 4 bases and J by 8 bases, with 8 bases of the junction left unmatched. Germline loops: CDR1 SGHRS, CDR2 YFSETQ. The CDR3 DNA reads TGCGCCAGCAGCCCGCGGACAGGACGCGAAGCTTTCTTT. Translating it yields CASSPRTGREAFF.

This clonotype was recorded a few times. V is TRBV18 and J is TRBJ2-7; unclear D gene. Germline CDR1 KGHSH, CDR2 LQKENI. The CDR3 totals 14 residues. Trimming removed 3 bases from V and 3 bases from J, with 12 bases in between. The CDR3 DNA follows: TGTGCCAGCTCACCGACGACGATTATCTACGAGCAGTACTTC. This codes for CASSPTTIIYEQYF.

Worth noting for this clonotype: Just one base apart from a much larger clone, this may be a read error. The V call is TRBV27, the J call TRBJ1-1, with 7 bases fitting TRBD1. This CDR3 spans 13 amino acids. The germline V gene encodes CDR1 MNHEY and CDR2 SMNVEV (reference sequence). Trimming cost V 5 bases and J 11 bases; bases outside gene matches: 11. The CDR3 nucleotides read TGTGCCAGCAGTATCTCCGTGACAGGGAGGGCTTTCTTT. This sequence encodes CASSISVTGRAFF.

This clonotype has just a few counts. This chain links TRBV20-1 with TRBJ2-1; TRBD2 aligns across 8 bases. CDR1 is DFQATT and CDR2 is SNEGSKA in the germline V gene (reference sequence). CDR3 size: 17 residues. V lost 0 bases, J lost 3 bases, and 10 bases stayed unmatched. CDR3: CSARDPPGLGGYNEQFF. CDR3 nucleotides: TGCAGTGCTAGAGATCCCCCGGGACTAGGGGGCTACAATGAGCAGTTCTTC.

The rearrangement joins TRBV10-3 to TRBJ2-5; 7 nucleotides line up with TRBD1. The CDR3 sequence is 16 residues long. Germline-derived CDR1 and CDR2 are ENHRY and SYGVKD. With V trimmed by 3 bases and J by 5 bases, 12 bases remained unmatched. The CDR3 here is CAISDRDRDSKETQYF. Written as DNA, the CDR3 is TGTGCCATCAGTGATAGGGATCGGGACAGTAAGGAGACCCAGTACTTC.

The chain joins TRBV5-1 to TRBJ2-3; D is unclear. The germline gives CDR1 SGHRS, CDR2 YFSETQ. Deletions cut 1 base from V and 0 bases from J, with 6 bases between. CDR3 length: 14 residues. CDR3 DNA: TGCGCCAGCAGCTTGATTCCGAGCACAGATACGCAGTATTTT. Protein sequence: CASSLIPSTDTQYF. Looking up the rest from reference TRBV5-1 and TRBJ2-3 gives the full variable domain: KAGVTQTPRYLIKTRGQQVTLSCSPISGHRSVSWYQQTPGQGLQFLFEYFSETQRNKGNFPGRFSGRQFSNSRSEMNVSTLELGDSALYLCASSLIPSTDTQYFGPGTRLTVL.

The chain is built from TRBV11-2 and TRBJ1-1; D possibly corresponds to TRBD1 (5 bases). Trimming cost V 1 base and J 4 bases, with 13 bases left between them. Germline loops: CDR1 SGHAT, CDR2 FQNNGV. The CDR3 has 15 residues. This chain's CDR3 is CASSLGRVSPTEAFF. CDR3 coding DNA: TGTGCCAGCAGCTTAGGCAGGGTATCCCCCACTGAAGCTTTCTTT.

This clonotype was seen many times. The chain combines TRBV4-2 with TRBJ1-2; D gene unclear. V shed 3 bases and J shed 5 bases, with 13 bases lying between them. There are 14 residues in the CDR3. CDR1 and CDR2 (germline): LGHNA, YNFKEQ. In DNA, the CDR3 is TGTGCCAGCAGCCACCGGACGGGCACGTATGGCTACACCTTC. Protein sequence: CASSHRTGTYGYTF.

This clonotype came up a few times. CDR3 in amino acids: CASSSQTARNTEAFF. The CDR3 DNA is TGTGCCAGCAGCTCTCAGACCGCTAGGAACACTGAAGCTTTCTTT. The gene calls are TRBV7-9 and TRBJ1-1; D not certain. The germline V gene encodes CDR1 SEHNR and CDR2 FQNEAQ (reference sequence). V lost 4 bases to trimming and J lost 1 base, with 13 bases between them. The CDR3 is 15 residues long.

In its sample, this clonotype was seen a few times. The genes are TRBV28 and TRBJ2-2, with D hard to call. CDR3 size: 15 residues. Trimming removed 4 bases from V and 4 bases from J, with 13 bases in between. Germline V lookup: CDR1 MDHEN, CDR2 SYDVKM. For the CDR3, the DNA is TGTGCCAGCAGTTACAGCTACCTGGGCACCGGGGAGCTGTTTTTT. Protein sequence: CASSYSYLGTGELFF.

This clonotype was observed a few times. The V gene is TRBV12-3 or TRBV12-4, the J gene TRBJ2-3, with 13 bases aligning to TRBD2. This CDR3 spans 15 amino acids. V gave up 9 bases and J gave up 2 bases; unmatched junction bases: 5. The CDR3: CASRTSGGATDTQYF. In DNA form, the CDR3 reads TGTGCCAGTCGCACTAGCGGGGGGGCCACAGATACGCAGTATTTT.

The CDR3 spells CASSASSSRGWKLFF. The CDR3 DNA is TGTGCCAGCAGTGCCAGCTCCAGTAGGGGATGGAAACTGTTTTTT. The rearrangement uses TRBV6-1 and TRBJ1-4; weak D call: TRBD1 (5 bases). Germline lookup yields CDR1 MNHNS and CDR2 SASEGT. Trimming shortened V by 4 bases and J by 11 bases, and 20 bases separated the two germline ends. The CDR3 consists of 15 residues.

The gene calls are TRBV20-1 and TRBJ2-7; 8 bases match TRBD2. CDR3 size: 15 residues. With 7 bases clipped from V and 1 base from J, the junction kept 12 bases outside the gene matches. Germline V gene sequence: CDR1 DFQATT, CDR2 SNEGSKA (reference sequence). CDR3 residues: CSVPRASGRSYEQYF. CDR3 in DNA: TGCAGTGTCCCCCGGGCTAGCGGGCGTTCCTACGAGCAGTACTTC.

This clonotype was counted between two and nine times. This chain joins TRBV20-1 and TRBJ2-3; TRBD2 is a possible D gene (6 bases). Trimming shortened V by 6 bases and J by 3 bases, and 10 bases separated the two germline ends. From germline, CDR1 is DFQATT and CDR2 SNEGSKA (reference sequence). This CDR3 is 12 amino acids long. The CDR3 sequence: CSATSLTDTQYF. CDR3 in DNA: TGCAGTGCCACTAGCTTGACAGATACGCAGTATTTT.

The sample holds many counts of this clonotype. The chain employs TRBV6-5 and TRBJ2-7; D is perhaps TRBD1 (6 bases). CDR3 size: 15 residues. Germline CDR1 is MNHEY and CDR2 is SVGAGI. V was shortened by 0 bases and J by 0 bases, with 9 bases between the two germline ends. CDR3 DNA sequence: TGTGCCAGCAGTTACTCGAGACAGGACTCCTACGAGCAGTACTTC. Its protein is CASSYSRQDSYEQYF.

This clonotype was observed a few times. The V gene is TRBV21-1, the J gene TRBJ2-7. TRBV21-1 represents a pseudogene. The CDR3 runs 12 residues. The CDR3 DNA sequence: TGTGCCAGCGGATGGGCAACCTACGAGCAGTACTTC. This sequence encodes CASGWATYEQYF.

The DNA for the CDR3 is TGTGCCAGCAGCTTCCAGGGCCCAGAGACCCAGTACTTC. It codes for CASSFQGPETQYF. V gene TRBV7-9 combines with J gene TRBJ2-5, with D tentatively TRBD1 (5 bases). The CDR3 runs to 13 residues. Germline V CDR1 and CDR2: SEHNR, FQNEAQ (reference sequence). V was pared by 3 bases and J by 4 bases, with 9 bases between. Drawing the rest from reference TRBV7-9 and TRBJ2-5, the complete variable domain is DTGVSQNPRHKITKRGQNVTFRCDPISEHNRLYWYRQTLGQGPEFLTYFQNEAQLEKSRLLSDRFSAERPKGSFSTLEIQRTEQGDSAMYLCASSFQGPETQYFGPGTRLLVL.